The clone carrying this TCR beta chain has only a few counts. Its antigen remains unknown. This sample was taken from a study of T cell repertoires in cytomegalovirus infection. Across the study: CMV infection together with matching HLA type was indicated by public TCR beta signatures. Study-wide results and limits: Dominating the ex vivo response were TCR beta clonotypes that were CMV-specific and HLA-C-restricted. Adding up the frequency of public TCR beta families identified people who carried CMV plus the relevant HLA.

TCRdb re-analysed the reads in MiXCR, keeping a single row per CDR3 protein. The sample lists around 530,000 distinct CDR3 sequences, roughly 29% occurring once. The V end was cut by 3 bases, the J end by 4 bases, with 6 bases between. Germline CDR1 is LNHDA and CDR2 is SQIVND (reference sequence). The CDR3 is 12 residues long. This receptor was identified in a human donor in good health (CMV status not recorded). Some clones in this sample may be carry-over from other donors' samples. This rearrangement joins TRBV19 to TRBJ1-1; D unclear. Sequencing used PBMCs. This chain's CDR3 is CASSMITTEAFF. The DNA for the CDR3 is TGTGCCAGTAGTATGATAACCACTGAAGCTTTCTTT.